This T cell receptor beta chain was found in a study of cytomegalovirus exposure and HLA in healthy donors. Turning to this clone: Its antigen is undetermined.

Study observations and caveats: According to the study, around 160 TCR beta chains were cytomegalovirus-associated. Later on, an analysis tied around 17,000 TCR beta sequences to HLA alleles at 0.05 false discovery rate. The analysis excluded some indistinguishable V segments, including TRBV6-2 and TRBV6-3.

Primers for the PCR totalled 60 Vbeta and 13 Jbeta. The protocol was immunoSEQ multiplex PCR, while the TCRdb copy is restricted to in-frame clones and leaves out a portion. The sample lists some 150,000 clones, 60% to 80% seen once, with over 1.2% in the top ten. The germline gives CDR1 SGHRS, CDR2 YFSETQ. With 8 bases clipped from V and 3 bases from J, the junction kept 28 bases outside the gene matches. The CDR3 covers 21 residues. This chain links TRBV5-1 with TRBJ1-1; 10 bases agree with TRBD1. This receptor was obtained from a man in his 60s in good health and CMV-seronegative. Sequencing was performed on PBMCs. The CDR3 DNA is TGCGCCAGACCTCTAGGGACAGGGGCCCGGTCTAATGGGCGAACGGACACTGAAGCTTTCTTT. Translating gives CARPLGTGARSNGRTDTEAFF.